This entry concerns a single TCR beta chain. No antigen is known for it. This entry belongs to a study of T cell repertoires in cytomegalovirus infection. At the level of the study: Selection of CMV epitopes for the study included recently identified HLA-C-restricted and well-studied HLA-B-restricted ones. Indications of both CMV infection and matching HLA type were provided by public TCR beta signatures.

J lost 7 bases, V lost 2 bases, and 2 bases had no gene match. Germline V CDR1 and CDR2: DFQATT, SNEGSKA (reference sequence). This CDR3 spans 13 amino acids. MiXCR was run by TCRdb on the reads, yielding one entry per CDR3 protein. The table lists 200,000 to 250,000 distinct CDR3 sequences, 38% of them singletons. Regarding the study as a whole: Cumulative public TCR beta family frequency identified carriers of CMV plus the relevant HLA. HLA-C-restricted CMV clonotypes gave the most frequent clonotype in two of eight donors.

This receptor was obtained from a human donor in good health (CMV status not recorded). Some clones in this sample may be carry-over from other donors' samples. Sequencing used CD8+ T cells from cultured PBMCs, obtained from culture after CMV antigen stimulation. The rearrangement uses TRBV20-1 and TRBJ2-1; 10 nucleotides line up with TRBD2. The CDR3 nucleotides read TGCAGTGCTAGAAGCGGGAGGGCGAATGAGCAGTTCTTC. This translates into CSARSGRANEQFF.